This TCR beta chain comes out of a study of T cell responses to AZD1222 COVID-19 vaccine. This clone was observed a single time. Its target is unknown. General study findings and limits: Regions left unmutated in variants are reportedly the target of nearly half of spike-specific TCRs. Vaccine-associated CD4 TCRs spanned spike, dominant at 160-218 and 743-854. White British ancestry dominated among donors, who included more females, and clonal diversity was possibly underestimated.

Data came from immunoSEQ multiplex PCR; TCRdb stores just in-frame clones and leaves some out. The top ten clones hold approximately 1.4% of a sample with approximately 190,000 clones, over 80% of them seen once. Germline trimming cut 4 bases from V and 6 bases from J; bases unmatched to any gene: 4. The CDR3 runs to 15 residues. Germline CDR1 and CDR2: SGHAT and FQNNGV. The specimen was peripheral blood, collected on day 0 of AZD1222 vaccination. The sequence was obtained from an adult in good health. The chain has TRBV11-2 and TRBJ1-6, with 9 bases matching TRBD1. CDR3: CASSSGTGTNSPLHF. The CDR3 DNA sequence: TGTGCCAGCAGCTCCGGGACAGGGACTAATTCACCCCTCCACTTT.